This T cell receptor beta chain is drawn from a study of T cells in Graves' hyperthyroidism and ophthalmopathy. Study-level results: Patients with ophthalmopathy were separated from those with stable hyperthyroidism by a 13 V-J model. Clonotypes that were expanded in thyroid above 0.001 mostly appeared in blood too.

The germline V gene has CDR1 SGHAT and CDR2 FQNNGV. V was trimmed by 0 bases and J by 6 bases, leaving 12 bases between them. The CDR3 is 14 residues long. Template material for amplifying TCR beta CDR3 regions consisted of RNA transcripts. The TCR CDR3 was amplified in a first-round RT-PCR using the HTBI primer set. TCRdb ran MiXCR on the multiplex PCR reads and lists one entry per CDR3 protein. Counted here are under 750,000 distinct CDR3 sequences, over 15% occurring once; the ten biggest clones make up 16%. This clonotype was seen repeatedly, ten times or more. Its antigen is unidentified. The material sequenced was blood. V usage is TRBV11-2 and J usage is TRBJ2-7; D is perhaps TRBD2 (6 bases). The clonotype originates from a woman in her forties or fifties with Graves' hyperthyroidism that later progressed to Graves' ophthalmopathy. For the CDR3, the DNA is TGTGCCAGCAGCTTAGATCGCCTAGCGCTCGAGCAGTACTTC. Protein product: CASSLDRLALEQYF.